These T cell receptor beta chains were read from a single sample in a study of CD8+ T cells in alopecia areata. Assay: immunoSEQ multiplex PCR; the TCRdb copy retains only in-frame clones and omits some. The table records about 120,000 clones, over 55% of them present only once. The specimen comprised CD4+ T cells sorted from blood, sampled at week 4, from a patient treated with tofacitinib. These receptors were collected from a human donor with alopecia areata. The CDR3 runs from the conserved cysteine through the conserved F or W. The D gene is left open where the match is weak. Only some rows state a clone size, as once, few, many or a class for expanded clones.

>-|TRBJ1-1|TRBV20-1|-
CRLGNTEAFF
TGCAGGCTGGGCAACACTGAAGCTTTCTTT
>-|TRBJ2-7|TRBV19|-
CASSIGGFDEQYF
TGTGCCAGTAGTATCGGAGGGTTCGACGAGCAGTACTTC
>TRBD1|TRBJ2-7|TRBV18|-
CASSPPGTAYEQYF
TGTGCCAGCTCACCACCAGGGACAGCCTACGAGCAGTACTTC
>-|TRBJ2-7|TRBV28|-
CASINRFYEQYF
TGTGCCAGCATTAACCGGTTCTACGAGCAGTACTTC
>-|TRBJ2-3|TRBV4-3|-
CASSQEWLGVVTQYF
TGCGCCAGCAGCCAAGAATGGCTAGGGGTTGTTACGCAGTATTTT
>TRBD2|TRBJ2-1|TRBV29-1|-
CSVEDLAGGNEQFF
TGCAGCGTTGAAGATTTAGCGGGGGGAAATGAGCAGTTCTTC
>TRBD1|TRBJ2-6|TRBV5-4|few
CASSFPGQGTSGANVLTF
TGTGCCAGCAGCTTCCCGGGACAGGGGACTTCTGGGGCCAACGTCCTGACTTTC
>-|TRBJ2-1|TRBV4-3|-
CASSQVRDSNEQFF
TGCGCCAGCAGCCAAGTTCGGGATAGCAATGAGCAGTTCTTC
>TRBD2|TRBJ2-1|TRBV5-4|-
CASSLSGSDEQFF
TGTGCCAGCAGCTTGAGCGGGAGCGATGAGCAGTTCTTC
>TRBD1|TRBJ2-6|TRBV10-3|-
CAISERAGGSGANVLTF
TGTGCCATCAGTGAAAGGGCAGGGGGCTCTGGGGCCAACGTCCTGACTTTC
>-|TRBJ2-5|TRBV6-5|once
CASSYRVQETQYF
TGTGCCAGCAGTTACAGGGTTCAAGAGACCCAGTACTTC
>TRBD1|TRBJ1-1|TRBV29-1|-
CSVGWDRANTEAFF
TGCAGCGTTGGGTGGGACAGGGCGAACACTGAAGCTTTCTTT
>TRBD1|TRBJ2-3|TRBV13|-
CASSGQGTDTQYF
TGTGCCAGCTCGGGACAGGGCACAGATACGCAGTATTTT
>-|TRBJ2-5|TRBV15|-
CATSRLGRQETQYF
TGTGCCACCAGCAGGTTGGGTAGACAAGAGACCCAGTACTTC
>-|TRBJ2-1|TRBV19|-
CASSSGTRNEQFF
TGTGCCAGTAGTAGTGGGACTCGCAATGAGCAGTTCTTC
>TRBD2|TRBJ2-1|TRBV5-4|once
CASSIGTSGGHNEQFF
TGTGCCAGCAGCATCGGGACTAGCGGGGGACACAATGAGCAGTTCTTC
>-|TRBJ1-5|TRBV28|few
CASSSLGVLGNQPQHF
TGTGCCAGCAGTTCACTGGGGGTACTGGGCAATCAGCCCCAGCATTTT
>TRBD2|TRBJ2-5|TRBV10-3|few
CAISDERGGETQYF
TGTGCCATCAGTGATGAGCGGGGGGGAGAGACCCAGTACTTC
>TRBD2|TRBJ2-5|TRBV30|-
CAWSVLAGAKETQYF
TGTGCCTGGAGTGTACTAGCGGGAGCAAAGGAGACCCAGTACTTC
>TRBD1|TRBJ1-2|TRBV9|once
CASSVVGDSGYGYTF
TGTGCCAGCAGCGTAGTAGGGGACAGTGGCTATGGCTACACCTTC
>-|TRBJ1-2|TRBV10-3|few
CAISVGEYGYTF
TGTGCCATCAGTGTCGGGGAATATGGCTACACCTTC
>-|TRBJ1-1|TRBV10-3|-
CAISDRGPNTEAFF
TGTGCCATCAGTGACAGGGGACCTAACACTGAAGCTTTCTTT
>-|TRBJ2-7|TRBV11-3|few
CASSLAGDEQYF
TGTGCCAGCAGCTTAGCAGGGGACGAGCAGTACTTC
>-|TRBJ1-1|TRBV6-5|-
CASSYSSGGIKAFF
TGTGCCAGCAGTTACTCTTCGGGCGGAATCAAAGCTTTCTTT
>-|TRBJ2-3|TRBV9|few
CASSARPGAGDTQYF
TGTGCCAGCAGCGCCAGACCGGGGGCGGGGGATACGCAGTATTTT
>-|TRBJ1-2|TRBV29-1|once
CSVDRPGDTTNYGYTF
TGCAGCGTTGATCGACCGGGGGACACGACAAACTATGGCTACACCTTC
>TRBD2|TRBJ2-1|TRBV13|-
CASSRLAGGGDEQFF
TGTGCCAGCAGCCGTCTAGCGGGAGGGGGCGATGAGCAGTTCTTC
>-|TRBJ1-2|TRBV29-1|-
CSVEGGRGRGYGYTF
TGCAGCGTTGAAGGAGGCAGGGGCAGAGGGTATGGCTACACCTTC
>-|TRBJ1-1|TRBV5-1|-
CASSSEYMNTEAFF
TGCGCCAGCAGCTCGGAATACATGAACACTGAAGCTTTCTTT
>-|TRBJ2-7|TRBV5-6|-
CASSLIGLPYEQYF
TGTGCCAGCAGCTTGATCGGGCTTCCCTACGAGCAGTACTTC
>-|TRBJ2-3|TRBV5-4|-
CASSPSGGWADTQYF
TGTGCCAGCAGCCCCTCCGGTGGGTGGGCAGATACGCAGTATTTT
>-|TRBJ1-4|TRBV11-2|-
CASSLGGRTSNEKLFF
TGTGCCAGCAGCTTAGGTGGACGGACCTCTAATGAAAAACTGTTTTTT
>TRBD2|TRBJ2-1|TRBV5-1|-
CASSFSALAGGEEQFF
TGCGCCAGCAGCTTTTCCGCACTAGCGGGGGGGGAAGAGCAGTTCTTC
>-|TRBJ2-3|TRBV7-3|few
CASSLTTGQRRPDTQYF
TGTGCCAGCAGCTTAACTACCGGCCAAAGGCGGCCAGATACGCAGTATTTT
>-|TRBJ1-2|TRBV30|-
CAWNPVGKDTF
TGTGCCTGGAACCCCGTGGGGAAGGACACCTTC
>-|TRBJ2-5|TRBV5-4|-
CASSRGRVQETQYF
TGTGCCAGCAGCCGGGGACGCGTACAAGAGACCCAGTACTTC
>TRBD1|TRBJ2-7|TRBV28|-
CASTIPGQGIHEQYF
TGTGCCAGCACTATACCCGGACAGGGGATCCACGAGCAGTACTTC
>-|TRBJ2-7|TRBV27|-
CASSLWGAGESYEQYF
TGTGCCAGCAGTTTATGGGGGGCGGGAGAGAGCTACGAGCAGTACTTC
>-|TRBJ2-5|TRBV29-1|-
CSVEPGEGSETQYF
TGCAGCGTTGAACCGGGTGAGGGTTCCGAGACCCAGTACTTC
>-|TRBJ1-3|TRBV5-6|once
CASRGTKGSSGNTIYF
TGTGCCAGCAGGGGGACCAAGGGTTCCTCTGGAAACACCATATATTTT
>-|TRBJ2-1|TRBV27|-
CASSPTQGPQEQFF
TGTGCCAGCAGCCCTACACAGGGCCCACAGGAGCAGTTCTTC
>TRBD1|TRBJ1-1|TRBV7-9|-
CASSQKDRGAFF
TGTGCCAGCAGCCAAAAGGACAGGGGAGCTTTCTTT
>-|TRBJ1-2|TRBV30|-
CAWSRGRVNYGYTF
TGTGCCTGGAGTCGCGGGAGGGTTAACTATGGCTACACCTTC
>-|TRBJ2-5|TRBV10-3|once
CAISGASPGETQYF
TGTGCCATCAGTGGTGCCTCACCCGGCGAGACCCAGTACTTC
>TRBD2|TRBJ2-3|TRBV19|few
CASTTNSGGSGTDTQYF
TGTGCCAGTACAACGAATAGCGGGGGGAGCGGCACAGATACGCAGTATTTT
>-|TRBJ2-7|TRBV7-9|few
CASSPGAWAEQYF
TGTGCCAGCAGCCCGGGAGCGTGGGCCGAGCAGTACTTC
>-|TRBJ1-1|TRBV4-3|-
CASSQDLKVRGTEAFF
TGCGCCAGCAGCCAAGATCTTAAGGTCCGGGGGACTGAAGCTTTCTTT
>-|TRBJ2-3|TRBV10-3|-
CAISWGSTDTQYF
TGTGCCATCTCATGGGGGAGCACAGATACGCAGTATTTT
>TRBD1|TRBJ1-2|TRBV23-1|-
CASSQSTGCGGYTF
TGCGCCAGCAGTCAATCGACAGGGTGTGGTGGCTACACCTTC
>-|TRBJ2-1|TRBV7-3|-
CASSLSLANNEQFF
TGTGCCAGCAGCTTAAGTCTAGCTAACAATGAGCAGTTCTTC
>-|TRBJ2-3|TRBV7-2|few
CASMRGSGADTQYF
TGTGCCAGCATGAGGGGCTCCGGGGCAGATACGCAGTATTTT
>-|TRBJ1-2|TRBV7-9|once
CASSSPGAKYGYTF
TGTGCCAGCAGCTCCCCGGGAGCTAAGTATGGCTACACCTTC
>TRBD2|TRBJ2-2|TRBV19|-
CASSRSGGNTGELFF
TGTGCCAGTAGTAGGAGCGGGGGGAACACCGGGGAGCTGTTTTTT
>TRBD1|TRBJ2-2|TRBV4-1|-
CASSPPGQRNTGELFF
TGCGCCAGCAGCCCCCCGGGACAGAGAAACACCGGGGAGCTGTTTTTT
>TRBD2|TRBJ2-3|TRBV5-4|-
CASSSGGGRGDTQYF
TGTGCCAGCAGCTCGGGGGGGGGCCGAGGAGATACGCAGTATTTT
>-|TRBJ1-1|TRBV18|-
CASSSGVVNTEAFF
TGTGCCAGCTCGTCGGGGGTGGTGAACACTGAAGCTTTCTTT
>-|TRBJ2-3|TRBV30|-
CAWSGPDMDTQYF
TGTGCCTGGAGTGGGCCCGACATGGATACGCAGTATTTT
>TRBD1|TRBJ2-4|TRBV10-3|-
CAIRDDRAIAKNIQYF
TGTGCCATCAGGGATGACAGGGCCATAGCCAAAAACATTCAGTACTTC